Detailed here is one TCR beta chain. The data were obtained in a study of blood T cell repertoires in COVID-19. Study as a whole: The samples span acute and convalescent COVID-19 from the United States, Italy and Spain. PBMCs, B-cell-depleted T cells, or T cells were the source of the cDNA or gDNA that made up the material.

In the original workflow: Amplification of reference gene primers was used by the study to estimate nucleated cell counts. Sequenced by immunoSEQ multiplex PCR; TCRdb stores in-frame clones only, minus some. Clonal size and the V and J genes are those of that table, whereas D and trimming came from the DNA. The sample contains 130,000 to 150,000 clones, around 80% of which appear only once. V was clipped by 0 bases and J by 3 bases; unmatched bases: 2. Germline CDR1 reads SGHRS; CDR2 reads YFSETQ. The CDR3 is made up of 14 amino acids. Source material: peripheral blood. The clonotype was recovered from a man aged 55 to 70 with acute or convalescent COVID-19. V is TRBV5-1 and J is TRBJ1-2, with 7 bases lining up with TRBD1. The CDR3, as DNA: TGCGCCAGCAGCTTGGCCACAGGGGACTATGGCTACACCTTC. This gives the protein CASSLATGDYGYTF.